These 17 T cell receptor beta chains originate from one sample sequenced in a study of Ad26.COV2.S vaccination and SARS-CoV-2 variants. Sample treatment: around 19 received Ad26.COV2.S at low or high dose, single or two shots; five or six received placebo; per-sample allocation not given. Material that was analyzed had been drawn on day 63 after the first vaccine or placebo injection. Profiling relied on immunoSEQ multiplex PCR, and the TCRdb table lists in-frame clones only, not all of them. The sample carries some 480,000 clones, about 83% recorded once. The specimen was peripheral blood, collected in a trial of Ad26.COV2.S vaccine versus placebo. The receptors come from a person between 18 and 65 years old who received the Ad26.COV2.S COVID-19 vaccine or a placebo.

For this clone: Other nucleotide sequences from this sample produce the same CDR3. The V call is TRBV27, the J call TRBJ2-7; 7 bases match TRBD1. Germline CDR1 reads MNHEY; CDR2 reads SMNVEV (reference sequence). The trim removed 5 bases at V and 0 bases at J, leaving 4 bases unmatched. The CDR3 covers 14 residues. The CDR3 region is CASSLGGFSYEQYF. The CDR3 nucleotides are TGTGCCAGCAGTCTAGGGGGCTTCTCCTACGAGCAGTACTTC.

This chain connects TRBV7-6 to TRBJ2-7; D remains unclear. Deletions cut 1 base from V and 2 bases from J, with 9 bases between. The germline gives CDR1 SGHVS, CDR2 FNYEAQ. The CDR3 sequence is 14 residues long. The CDR3 region is CASSLEPGAYEQYF. CDR3 nucleotide sequence: TGTGCCAGCAGCTTAGAACCCGGCGCCTACGAGCAGTACTTC. The whole variable domain, remainder taken from reference TRBV7-6 and TRBJ2-7, is GAGVSQSPRYKVTKRGQDVALRCDPISGHVSLYWYRQALGQGPEFLTYFNYEAQQDKSGLPNDRFSAERPEGSISTLTIQRTEQRDSAMYRCASSLEPGAYEQYFGPGTRLTVT.

This clone showed up just a few times. This same CDR3 is encoded by further DNA sequences in the sample. The V and J genes are TRBV28 and TRBJ1-1; no definite D call. This CDR3 comprises 12 residues. Trimming cost V 2 bases and J 9 bases, with 10 bases left between them. CDR1 MDHEN and CDR2 SYDVKM come from the germline V gene. The CDR3 sequence: CASSLSGGKAFF. For the CDR3, the DNA is TGTGCCAGCAGTTTAAGCGGCGGGAAAGCTTTCTTT.

Notes on this clone: In the same sample, other DNA sequences code for this CDR3. This chain connects TRBV29-1 to TRBJ2-1; D unclear. The CDR3 consists of 11 residues. Germline loops: CDR1 SQVTM, CDR2 ANQGSEA. Trimming pared 4 bases from V and 1 base from J, leaving 2 bases between. The CDR3 loop is CSVVSYNEQFF. CDR3 nucleotides: TGCAGCGTTGTTTCCTACAATGAGCAGTTCTTC.

This rearrangement joins TRBV3-1 (or the pseudogene TRBV3-2) to TRBJ1-3; D call uncertain. Germline CDR1 LGHDT, CDR2 YNNKEL (reference sequence). V was shortened by 1 base and J by 4 bases, with 8 bases between the two germline ends. There are 14 residues in the CDR3. DNA for the CDR3: TGTGCCAGCAGCCAAGTTCGCCGGGGAAACACCATATATTTT. This codes for CASSQVRRGNTIYF.

V and J are TRBV19 and TRBJ1-2; the D gene is possibly TRBD1 (6 bases). V was trimmed by 5 bases and J by 4 bases, leaving 8 bases between them. Germline V gene data show CDR1 as LNHDA and CDR2 as SQIVND (reference sequence). There are 12 residues in the CDR3. Here the CDR3 reads CASSLTGYGYTF. CDR3 nucleotides: TGTGCCAGTAGTCTGACAGGCTATGGCTACACCTTC.

This chain joins TRBV19 and TRBJ1-1, with a weak D call TRBD1 (5 bases). Looked up from germline, CDR1 is LNHDA and CDR2 is SQIVND (reference sequence). The CDR3 extends over 16 amino acids. V was clipped by 5 bases and J by 5 bases, with 21 bases between them. The CDR3 bases are TGTGCCAGTAGTGGGGGAACGCACTCCTTAGGGACTGAAGCTTTCTTT. It codes for CASSGGTHSLGTEAFF.

As regards this clone: Other nucleotide sequences from this sample produce the same CDR3. The chain couples TRBV6-2 or TRBV6-3 to TRBJ2-1; D gene unclear. CDR3 length equals 13 residues. Trimming removed 5 bases from V and 3 bases from J, with 8 bases in between. Germline assignment: CDR1 MNHEY and CDR2 SVGEGT. CDR3 region: CASSTSSYNEQFF. The DNA of the CDR3 is TGTGCCAGCAGTACGTCTAGCTACAATGAGCAGTTCTTC.

The J gene is TRBJ2-7, the V gene TRBV7-9; 7 bases are shared with TRBD1. V dropped 5 bases and J dropped 2; count of bases not matched to a gene: 12. The CDR3 contains 16 residues. The germline V gene has CDR1 SEHNR and CDR2 FQNEAQ (reference sequence). This chain's CDR3 is CASSHSTGSVAYEQYF. In DNA form, the CDR3 reads TGTGCCAGCAGCCACTCGACAGGGAGCGTGGCCTACGAGCAGTACTTC. Full variable domain (rest looked up from reference TRBV7-9 and TRBJ2-7): DTGVSQNPRHKITKRGQNVTFRCDPISEHNRLYWYRQTLGQGPEFLTYFQNEAQLEKSRLLSDRFSAERPKGSFSTLEIQRTEQGDSAMYLCASSHSTGSVAYEQYFGPGTRLTVT.

The chain has TRBV7-2 and TRBJ1-1; the D gene is possibly TRBD1 (6 bases). The germline V gene has CDR1 SGHTA and CDR2 FQGNSA. Trimming removed 3 bases from V and 0 bases from J, with 11 bases in between. The CDR3 is made up of 15 amino acids. CDR3 residues: CASSLAGAVNTEAFF. CDR3 bases: TGTGCCAGCAGCTTGGCGGGGGCGGTGAACACTGAAGCTTTCTTT. Based on the CDR3 plus reference TRBV7-2 and TRBJ1-1, the full variable domain is GAGVSQSPSNKVTEKGKDVELRCDPISGHTALYWYRQSLGQGLEFLIYFQGNSAPDKSGLPSDRFSAERTGGSVSTLTIQRTQQEDSAVYLCASSLAGAVNTEAFFGQGTRLTVV.

The V and J genes are TRBV25-1 and TRBJ1-2; 12 bases align to TRBD1. CDR1 is MGHDK and CDR2 is SYGVNS in the germline V gene. V shed 6 bases and J 7 bases; nucleotides not matched to a gene: 3. This CDR3 region has 13 residues. The DNA for the CDR3 is TGTGCCAGCAGGGGACAGGGGGCATCTGGCTACACCTTC. Amino acids: CASRGQGASGYTF.

The chain has TRBV6-2 or TRBV6-3 and TRBJ2-7, with D possibly being TRBD2 (6 bases). The CDR3 covers 14 residues. In germline, CDR1 is MNHEY, CDR2 SVGEGT. Trimming took 6 bases from V and 0 from J, leaving 12 bases between them. The CDR3 region is CASSPRGVSYEQYF. The DNA of the CDR3 is TGTGCCAGCAGCCCCCGCGGGGTCTCCTACGAGCAGTACTTC.

The chain joins TRBV6-2 or TRBV6-3 to TRBJ1-5; 9 bases fit TRBD1. The CDR3 totals 16 residues. Trimming cost V 6 bases and J 1 base; bases outside gene matches: 7. The germline gives CDR1 MNHEY, CDR2 SVGEGT. CDR3 protein: CASSQGDRASNQPQHF. The CDR3 DNA follows: TGTGCCAGCAGCCAGGGGGACAGGGCAAGCAATCAGCCCCAGCATTTT.

Regarding this clone: Within the sample, other DNA sequences also encode this same CDR3. The rearrangement links TRBV28 to TRBJ1-5; possibly TRBD1 for D (6 bases). Germline values: CDR1 MDHEN, CDR2 SYDVKM. The V and J ends lost 2 bases and 7 bases respectively, with 6 bases between them. The CDR3 has 12 amino acids. DNA of the CDR3: TGTGCCAGCAGTTTAACAGGGCAGCCCCAGCATTTT. It translates to CASSLTGQPQHF.

The CDR3 loop reads CASSRGLTEAFF. For the CDR3, the DNA is TGTGCCAGCAGCCGTGGGCTCACTGAAGCTTTCTTT. The chain uses TRBV9 and TRBJ1-1, with D uncertain. Germline CDR1 reads SGDLS; CDR2 reads YYNGEE. This CDR3 is built from 12 residues. Trimming took off 4 bases at V and 4 bases at J, with 8 bases between the two ends. The full variable domain, in which reference TRBV9 and TRBJ1-1 provide the parts outside the CDR3, is DSGVTQTPKHLITATGQRVTLRCSPRSGDLSVYWYQQSLDQGLQFLIQYYNGEERAKGNILERFSAQQFPDLHSELNLSSLELGDSALYFCASSRGLTEAFFGQGTRLTVV.

V gene TRBV25-1 combines with J gene TRBJ1-2, with D perhaps TRBD1 (5 bases). The CDR3 totals 14 residues. V was cut by 7 bases and J by 7 bases, with 19 bases left in between. Germline CDR1 and CDR2: MGHDK and SYGVNS. The DNA of the CDR3 is TGTGCCAGCACCTCTCAGCGGGGGAAGGGTGGCTACACCTTC. Translated: CASTSQRGKGGYTF.

This chain connects TRBV9 to TRBJ1-3; D perhaps matches TRBD1 (6 bases). CDR3 size: 17 residues. V shed 3 bases and J shed 0 bases, with 16 bases lying between them. Germline assignment: CDR1 SGDLS and CDR2 YYNGEE. The CDR3 region is CASSAMDRSTSGNTIYF. The CDR3, as DNA: TGTGCCAGCAGCGCAATGGACAGAAGTACCTCTGGAAACACCATATATTTT.